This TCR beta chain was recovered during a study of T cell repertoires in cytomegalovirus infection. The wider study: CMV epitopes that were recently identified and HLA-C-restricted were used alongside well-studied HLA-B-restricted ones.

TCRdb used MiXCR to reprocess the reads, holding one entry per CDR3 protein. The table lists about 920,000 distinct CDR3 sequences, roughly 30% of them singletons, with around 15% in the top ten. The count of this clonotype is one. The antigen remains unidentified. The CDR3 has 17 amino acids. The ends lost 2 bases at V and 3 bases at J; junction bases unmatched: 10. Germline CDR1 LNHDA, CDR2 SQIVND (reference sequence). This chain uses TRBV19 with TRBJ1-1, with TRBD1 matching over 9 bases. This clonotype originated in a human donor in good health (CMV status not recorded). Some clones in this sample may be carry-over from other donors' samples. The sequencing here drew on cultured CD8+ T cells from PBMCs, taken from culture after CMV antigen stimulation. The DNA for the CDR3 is TGTGCCAGTAGTATACCCCGGACAGGGGCAAAGGACACTGAAGCTTTCTTT. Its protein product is CASSIPRTGAKDTEAFF.